One T cell receptor (beta chain) is described in this entry. This sample stems from a study of blood T cell repertoires in COVID-19. Study-level background: Italy, Spain and the United States were the sources of the convalescent and acute COVID-19 samples. Sample material is recorded as cDNA or gDNA derived from T cells, B-cell-depleted T cells, or PBMCs.

Trimming stripped 0 bases from V and 6 bases from J, with 8 bases between. The V gene's germline CDR1 is SGHVS and CDR2 FNYEAQ. The CDR3 has 13 residues. Adults between roughly 18 and 89 years of age took part from fewer than 30 US areas. Sequencing used immunoSEQ multiplex PCR; TCRdb keeps in-frame clones, though not all of them. The sample lists roughly 240,000 clones; roughly 85% were seen once. The receptor comes from a woman in her fifties or sixties with acute COVID-19. The material sequenced was PBMCs or T cells enriched from blood (not recorded which). V and J are TRBV7-6 and TRBJ1-1; a possible D gene is TRBD1 (6 bases). CDR3 sequence (DNA): TGTGCCAGCAGCTTAGCACAGGGTTCTGAAGCTTTCTTT. Protein product: CASSLAQGSEAFF.